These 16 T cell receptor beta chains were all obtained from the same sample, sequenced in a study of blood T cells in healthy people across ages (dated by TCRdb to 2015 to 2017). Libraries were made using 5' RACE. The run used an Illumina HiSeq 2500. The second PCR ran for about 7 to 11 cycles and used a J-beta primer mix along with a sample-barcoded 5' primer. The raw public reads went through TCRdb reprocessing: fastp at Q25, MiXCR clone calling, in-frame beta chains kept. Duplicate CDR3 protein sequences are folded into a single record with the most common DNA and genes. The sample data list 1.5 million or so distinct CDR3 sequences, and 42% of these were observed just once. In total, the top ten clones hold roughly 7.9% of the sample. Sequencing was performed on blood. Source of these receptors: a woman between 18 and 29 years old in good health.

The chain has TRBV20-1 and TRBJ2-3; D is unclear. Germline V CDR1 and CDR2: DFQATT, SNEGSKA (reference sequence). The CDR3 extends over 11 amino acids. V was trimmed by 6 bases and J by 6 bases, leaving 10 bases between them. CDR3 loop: CSARVEDTQYF. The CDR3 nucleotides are TGCAGTGCCCGGGTGGAGGATACGCAGTATTTT.

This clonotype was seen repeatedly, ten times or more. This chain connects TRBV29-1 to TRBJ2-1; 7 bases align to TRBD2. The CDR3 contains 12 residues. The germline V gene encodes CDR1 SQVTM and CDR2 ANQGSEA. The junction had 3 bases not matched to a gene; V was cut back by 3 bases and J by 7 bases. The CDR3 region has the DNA TGCAGCGTTGAGGCGGGAGAAAATGAGCAGTTCTTC. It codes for CSVEAGENEQFF.

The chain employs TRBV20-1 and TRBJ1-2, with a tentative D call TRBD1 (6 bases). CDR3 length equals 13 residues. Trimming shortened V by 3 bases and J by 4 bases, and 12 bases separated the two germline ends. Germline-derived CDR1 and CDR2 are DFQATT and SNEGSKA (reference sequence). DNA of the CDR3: TGCAGTGCTAGGGGGGGGCTCGGCTATGGCTACACCTTC. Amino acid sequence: CSARGGLGYGYTF.

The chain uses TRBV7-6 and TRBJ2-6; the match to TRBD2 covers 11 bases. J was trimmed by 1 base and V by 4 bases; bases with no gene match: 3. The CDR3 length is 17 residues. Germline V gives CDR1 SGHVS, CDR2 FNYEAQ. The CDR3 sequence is CASSSGTSGSGANVLTF. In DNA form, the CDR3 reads TGTGCCAGCAGCTCCGGGACTAGCGGTTCTGGGGCCAACGTCCTGACTTTC.

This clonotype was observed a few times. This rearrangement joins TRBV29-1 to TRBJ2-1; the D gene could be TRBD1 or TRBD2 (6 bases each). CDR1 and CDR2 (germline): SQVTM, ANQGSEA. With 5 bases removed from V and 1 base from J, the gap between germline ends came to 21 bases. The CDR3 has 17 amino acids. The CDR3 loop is CSVWGAGGEGSYNEQFF. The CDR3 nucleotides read TGCAGCGTTTGGGGGGCCGGGGGCGAAGGTTCCTACAATGAGCAGTTCTTC.

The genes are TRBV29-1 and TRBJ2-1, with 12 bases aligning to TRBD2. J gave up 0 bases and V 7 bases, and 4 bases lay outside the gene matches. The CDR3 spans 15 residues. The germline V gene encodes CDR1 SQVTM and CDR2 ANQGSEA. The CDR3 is CSAGLAGYSYNEQFF. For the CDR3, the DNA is TGCAGCGCTGGACTAGCGGGATACTCCTACAATGAGCAGTTCTTC.

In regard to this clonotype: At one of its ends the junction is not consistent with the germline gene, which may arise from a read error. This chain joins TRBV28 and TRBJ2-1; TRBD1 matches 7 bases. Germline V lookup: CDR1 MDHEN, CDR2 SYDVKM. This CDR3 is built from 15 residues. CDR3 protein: CASKRGRSSYNEQFF. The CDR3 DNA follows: TGTGCGAGCAAGAGGGGGCGGAGCTCCTACAATGAGCAGTTCTTC.

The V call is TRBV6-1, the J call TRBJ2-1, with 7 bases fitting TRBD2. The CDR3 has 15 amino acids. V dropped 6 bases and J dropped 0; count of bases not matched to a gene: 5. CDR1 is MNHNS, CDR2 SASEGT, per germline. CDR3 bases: TGTGCCAGCAGAAACCCGGGGGGCTCCTACAATGAGCAGTTCTTC. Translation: CASRNPGGSYNEQFF.

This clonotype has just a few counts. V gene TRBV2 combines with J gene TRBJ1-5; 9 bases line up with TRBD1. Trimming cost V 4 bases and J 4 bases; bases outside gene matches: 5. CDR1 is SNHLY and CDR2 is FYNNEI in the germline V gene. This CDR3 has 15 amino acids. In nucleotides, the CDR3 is TGTGCCAGCAGTGGGGGACAGGGCAAGAATCAGCCCCAGCATTTT. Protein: CASSGGQGKNQPQHF.

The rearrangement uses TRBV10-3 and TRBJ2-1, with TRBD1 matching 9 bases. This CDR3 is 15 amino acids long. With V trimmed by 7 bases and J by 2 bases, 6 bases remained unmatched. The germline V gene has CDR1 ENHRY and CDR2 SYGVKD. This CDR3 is CAIKSGQGTYNEQFF. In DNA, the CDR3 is TGTGCCATCAAATCCGGACAGGGGACCTACAATGAGCAGTTCTTC.

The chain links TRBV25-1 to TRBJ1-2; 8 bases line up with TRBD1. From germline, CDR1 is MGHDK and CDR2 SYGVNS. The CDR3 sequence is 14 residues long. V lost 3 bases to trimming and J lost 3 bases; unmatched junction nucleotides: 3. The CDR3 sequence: CASSDPGGYYGYTF. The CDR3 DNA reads TGTGCCAGCAGTGACCCAGGGGGCTACTATGGCTACACCTTC.

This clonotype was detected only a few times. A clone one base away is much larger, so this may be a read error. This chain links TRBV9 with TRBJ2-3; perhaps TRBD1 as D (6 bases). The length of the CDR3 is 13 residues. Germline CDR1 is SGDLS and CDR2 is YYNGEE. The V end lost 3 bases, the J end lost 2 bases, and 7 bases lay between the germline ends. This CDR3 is CASSGQATDTQYF. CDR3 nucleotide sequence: TGTGCCAGCAGCGGACAGGCCACAGATACGCAGTATTTT.

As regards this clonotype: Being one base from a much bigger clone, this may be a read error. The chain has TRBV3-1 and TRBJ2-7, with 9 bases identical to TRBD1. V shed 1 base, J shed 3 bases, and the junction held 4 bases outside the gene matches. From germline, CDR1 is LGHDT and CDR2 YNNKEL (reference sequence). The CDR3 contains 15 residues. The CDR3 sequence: CASSQVMGQGYEQYF. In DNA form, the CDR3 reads TGTGCCAGCAGCCAAGTTATGGGACAGGGCTACGAGCAGTACTTC.

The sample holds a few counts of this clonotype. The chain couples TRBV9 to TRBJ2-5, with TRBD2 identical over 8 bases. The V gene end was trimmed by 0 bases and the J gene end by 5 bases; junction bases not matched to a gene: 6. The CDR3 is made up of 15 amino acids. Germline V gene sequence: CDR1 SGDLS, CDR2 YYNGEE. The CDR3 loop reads CASSVAAGGLETQYF. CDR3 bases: TGTGCCAGCAGCGTAGCTGCGGGAGGATTGGAGACCCAGTACTTC.

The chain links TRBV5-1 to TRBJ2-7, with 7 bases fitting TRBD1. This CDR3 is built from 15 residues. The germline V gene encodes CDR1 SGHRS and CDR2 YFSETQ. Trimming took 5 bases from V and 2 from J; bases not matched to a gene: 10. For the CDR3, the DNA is TGCGCCAGCAGAAAGACCGGGACAGAGGCCTACGAGCAGTACTTC. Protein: CASRKTGTEAYEQYF.

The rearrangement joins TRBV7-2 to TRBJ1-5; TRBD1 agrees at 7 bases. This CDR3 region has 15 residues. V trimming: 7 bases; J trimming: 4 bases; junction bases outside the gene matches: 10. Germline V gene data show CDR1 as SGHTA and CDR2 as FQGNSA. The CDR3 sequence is CASTVGRGFNQPQHF. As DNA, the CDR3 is TGTGCCAGCACCGTAGGCAGGGGGTTTAATCAGCCCCAGCATTTT.